This entry concerns a single TCR beta chain. Its specificity is unknown. The data derive from a study of response to subunit inactivated influenza vaccine. Overall study results and limits: After each seasonal influenza vaccination, few new T cells are recruited, the authors suggested.

In TCRdb, the RT-PCR reads were re-called with MiXCR into one record per CDR3 protein. The sample holds some 500,000 distinct CDR3 sequences, 16% seen once. Germline CDR1 and CDR2: LNHNV and YYDKDF (reference sequence). Trimming removed 4 bases from V and 7 bases from J; junction bases left unmatched: 7. This CDR3 spans 16 amino acids. Specimen: CD4+ T cells sorted from PBMCs, collected less than 30 months after vaccination. The rearrangement joins TRBV15 to TRBJ2-1; TRBD2 matches at 13 bases. The receptor was isolated from a man aged 50-75 years who received an inactivated influenza vaccine. The CDR3 sequence is CATSKGLAGADNEQFF. The CDR3 DNA is TGTGCCACCAGCAAAGGACTAGCGGGGGCGGATAATGAGCAGTTCTTC.